This T cell receptor (beta chain) was documented in a study of a mutant IDH1 vaccine in newly diagnosed glioma. In the study overall: V12 fell at week 35 and V13, the study end, at week 47.

Broader study findings: Pseudoprogression apparently tracked independently of changes in top peripheral T cell clonotypes.

The V gene's germline CDR1 is SGHVS and CDR2 FQNEAQ. V dropped 5 bases and J dropped 0 bases, with 13 bases sitting between them. The CDR3 runs to 15 residues. A word on this clone: Its antigen is not identified.

Libraries were prepared by immunoSEQ multiplex PCR; TCRdb keeps only in-frame clonotypes and omits some of them. The table has approximately 50,000 clones, 88% seen once. Time point of the sample: week 35, safety follow-up. The study gave 300 ug of mutant IDH1 20-mer peptide per vaccine dose, with topical imiquimod. Donor diagnoses consisted of new WHO grade 3 or 4 IDH1-mutant, ATRX-lost astrocytomas. The origin of this receptor is a woman aged 35 to 49 with glioma. Sequencing was performed on PBMCs, taken from a glioma patient whose treatment included an IDH1 peptide vaccine. The rearrangement links TRBV7-8 to TRBJ1-2; the D is unclear. The CDR3: CASSRVVGSNYGYTF. DNA of the CDR3: TGTGCCAGCAGCCGGGTCGTCGGCTCTAACTATGGCTACACCTTC.